In this sample, the clone carrying this T cell receptor (beta chain) turned up a few times. Its antigen is not identified. Patients with ophthalmopathy all had a Clinical Activity Score of at least 3, a NOSPECS grade of at least 4 and duration under 3 months. Patients were excluded for uncontrolled infection, other autoimmune disease, pregnancy or lactation. The CDR3 totals 14 residues. V was clipped by 0 bases and J by 5 bases; unmatched bases: 4. CDR1 SQVTM and CDR2 ANQGSEA come from the germline V gene. It was RNA transcripts that yielded the amplified TCR beta CDR3 regions. HTBI primers were the set used in a first-round RT-PCR of the TCR CDR3. TCRdb reprocessed the multiplex PCR reads via MiXCR and lists one record per CDR3 protein. The table shows around 570,000 distinct CDR3 sequences, with nearly 20% occurring only once. These data come from a study of T cells in Graves' hyperthyroidism and ophthalmopathy.

Regarding the study as a whole: Ophthalmopathy was distinguished from stable hyperthyroidism by 13 V-J signatures. Most thyroid clonotypes expanded above 0.001 appeared in blood too.

This TCR came from a man in his forties or fifties with Graves' ophthalmopathy. The chain links TRBV29-1 to TRBJ1-2; 9 positions match TRBD1. Source material: blood. CDR3 sequence reads: CSVEDLGTGYGYTF. The CDR3 DNA is TGCAGCGTTGAAGACCTCGGGACAGGGTATGGCTACACCTTC.